One and the same sample provided the 23 T cell receptor beta chains below, sequenced in a study of Ad26.COV2.S vaccination and SARS-CoV-2 variants. Here immunoSEQ multiplex PCR was the method, and the copy in TCRdb shows in-frame clones only, minus some. The sample includes about 480,000 clones, 87% of them seen just once. The treatment: roughly 20 received Ad26.COV2.S at low or high dose, single or two shots; about 5 received placebo; per-sample allocation not given. Collection of samples fell on day 63 after the first vaccine or placebo injection. The sequenced sample was peripheral blood, obtained in a trial of Ad26.COV2.S vaccine versus placebo. The receptors shown here come from a person aged 18-65 years who received the Ad26.COV2.S COVID-19 vaccine or a placebo.

The chain links TRBV9 to TRBJ1-3; 9 nucleotides align to TRBD1. The length of the CDR3 is 17 residues. Germline V gene data show CDR1 as SGDLS and CDR2 as YYNGEE. The J segment lost 0 bases and the V segment lost 4 bases, leaving 8 bases of the junction unmatched. CDR3 protein: CASSTRDRASSGNTIYF. The CDR3 DNA reads TGTGCCAGCAGCACCCGGGACAGGGCCAGCTCTGGAAACACCATATATTTT. The whole variable domain, filled in from reference TRBV9 and TRBJ1-3, reads DSGVTQTPKHLITATGQRVTLRCSPRSGDLSVYWYQQSLDQGLQFLIQYYNGEERAKGNILERFSAQQFPDLHSELNLSSLELGDSALYFCASSTRDRASSGNTIYFGEGSWLTVV.

The genes are TRBV9 and TRBJ2-3; 9 bases align to TRBD2. CDR1 is SGDLS, CDR2 YYNGEE, per germline. This CDR3 has 17 amino acids. Losses at the gene ends were 4 bases for V and 5 bases for J; bases not matched to a gene: 14. This CDR3 is CASSPLRREGVGDTQYF. CDR3 DNA sequence: TGTGCCAGCAGCCCCCTTAGGCGGGAGGGCGTGGGAGATACGCAGTATTTT.

This clone was counted a few times. DNA for the CDR3: TGTGCCAGCAGTCCCAGGGGGACAGGGCTGGGCAATCAGCCCCAGCATTTT. Its protein product is CASSPRGTGLGNQPQHF. The gene calls are TRBV27 and TRBJ1-5; 9 bases line up with TRBD1. The V gene's germline CDR1 is MNHEY and CDR2 SMNVEV (reference sequence). The J segment lost 2 bases and the V segment lost 5 bases, leaving 10 bases of the junction unmatched. The CDR3 consists of 17 residues.

The chain joins TRBV7-2 to TRBJ2-7; 7 bases are shared with TRBD1. Per germline, CDR1 SGHTA and CDR2 FQGNSA. The ends lost 2 bases at V and 4 bases at J; junction bases unmatched: 17. The CDR3 runs to 18 residues. The chain's CDR3 is CASSLPQGVQGRAYEQYF. For the CDR3, the DNA is TGTGCCAGCAGCTTACCCCAGGGGGTGCAGGGACGAGCTTACGAGCAGTACTTC.

V and J are TRBV7-8 and TRBJ2-4; D unresolved. The CDR3 is 14 amino acids. Trimming left V 0 bases short and J 1 base short, with 4 bases between. Germline CDR1 reads SGHVS; CDR2 reads FQNEAQ. CDR3 nucleotides: TGTGCCAGCAGCTTAGCACCGGCCAAAAACATTCAGTACTTC. Protein: CASSLAPAKNIQYF.

V gene TRBV6-5 combines with J gene TRBJ2-7, with TRBD1 identical over 8 bases. The CDR3 has 13 residues. The junction had 6 bases not matched to a gene; V was cut back by 11 bases and J by 0 bases. Germline lookup yields CDR1 MNHEY and CDR2 SVGAGI. The CDR3 loop is CAPRDRSSYEQYF. The CDR3 DNA is TGTGCCCCCCGGGACAGGAGCTCCTACGAGCAGTACTTC.

The chain has TRBV6-5 and TRBJ2-1; D remains ambiguous. Between the trimmed V and J ends, which lost 6 bases and 0 bases, there was a span of 12 bases. CDR1 is MNHEY and CDR2 is SVGAGI in the germline V gene. CDR3 length: 15 residues. In DNA form, the CDR3 reads TGTGCCAGCAGAAGGATGGGAACCTCCTACAATGAGCAGTTCTTC. It encodes CASRRMGTSYNEQFF.

This chain links TRBV28 with TRBJ1-4, with 8 nucleotides matching TRBD1. The CDR3 consists of 14 residues. CDR1 and CDR2 from the germline V gene are MDHEN and SYDVKM. The junction had 4 bases not matched to a gene; V was cut back by 5 bases and J by 5 bases. CDR3 in amino acids: CASSGDRLNEKLFF. DNA for the CDR3: TGTGCCAGCAGTGGGGACAGGTTGAATGAAAAACTGTTTTTT.

This chain uses TRBV4-2 with TRBJ2-1, with 11 bases that match TRBD2. V shed 3 bases and J 10 bases; nucleotides not matched to a gene: 11. Germline V CDR1 and CDR2: LGHNA, YNFKEQ. The CDR3 loop spans 16 amino acids. Written as DNA, the CDR3 is TGTGCCAGCAGCCACGAACTAGCGGGAGTTTCTAGGGAGCAGTTCTTC. Protein: CASSHELAGVSREQFF.

The chain combines TRBV19 with TRBJ2-2, with no clear D. The V gene lost 1 base and the J gene lost 0 bases, with 6 bases spanning the gap. The CDR3 spans 15 residues. Germline loops: CDR1 LNHDA, CDR2 SQIVND (reference sequence). CDR3 in amino acids: CASSIGGANTGELFF. CDR3 nucleotide sequence: TGTGCCAGTAGTATAGGTGGCGCGAACACCGGGGAGCTGTTTTTT.

The V gene is TRBV5-1, the J gene TRBJ2-7; 7 nucleotides match TRBD1. Trimming removed 0 bases from V and 5 bases from J; junction bases left unmatched: 5. The germline gives CDR1 SGHRS, CDR2 YFSETQ. This CDR3 has 14 amino acids. Written as DNA, the CDR3 is TGCGCCAGCAGCTTGGCTGCGACAGGGAACGAGCAGTACTTC. Translated: CASSLAATGNEQYF.

The chain is built from TRBV6-5 and TRBJ2-1; no clear D gene. Germline CDR1 MNHEY, CDR2 SVGAGI. The V end lost 3 bases, the J end lost 9 bases, and 9 bases lay between the germline ends. CDR3 length equals 12 residues. This CDR3 is CASSYRQSEQFF. For the CDR3, the DNA is TGTGCCAGCAGTTATCGCCAGAGTGAGCAGTTCTTC.

The chain uses TRBV9 and TRBJ2-2; the match to TRBD1 covers 7 bases. The J segment lost 3 bases and the V segment lost 0 bases, leaving 5 bases of the junction unmatched. Per the germline V gene, CDR1 is SGDLS and CDR2 is YYNGEE. CDR3 size: 16 residues. Here the CDR3 reads CASSVGFRGYTGELFF. The CDR3, as DNA: TGTGCCAGCAGCGTAGGTTTCAGGGGGTACACCGGGGAGCTGTTTTTT. Full variable domain (outside the CDR3, taken from reference TRBV9 and TRBJ2-2): DSGVTQTPKHLITATGQRVTLRCSPRSGDLSVYWYQQSLDQGLQFLIQYYNGEERAKGNILERFSAQQFPDLHSELNLSSLELGDSALYFCASSVGFRGYTGELFFGEGSRLTVL.

The V gene is TRBV3-1 (or the pseudogene TRBV3-2), the J gene TRBJ2-1, with D possibly being TRBD1 or TRBD2 (5 bases each). Germline CDR1 and CDR2: LGHDT and YNNKEL (reference sequence). V lost 0 bases to trimming and J lost 0 bases, with 6 bases between them. CDR3 length equals 15 residues. CDR3 residues: CASSQDGGSYNEQFF. The CDR3 DNA reads TGTGCCAGCAGCCAAGATGGGGGCTCCTACAATGAGCAGTTCTTC.

The chain couples TRBV19 to TRBJ2-3; possibly TRBD2 for D (7 bases). V shed 3 bases and J shed 1 base, with 14 bases lying between them. CDR3 length: 16 amino acids. Per germline, CDR1 LNHDA and CDR2 SQIVND (reference sequence). This CDR3 reads CASSIRGARGTDTQYF. The CDR3 DNA sequence: TGTGCCAGTAGTATTCGGGGGGCACGGGGCACAGATACGCAGTATTTT.

This sequence joins TRBV28 and TRBJ2-7; TRBD2 is a possible D gene (5 bases). The germline gives CDR1 MDHEN, CDR2 SYDVKM. Deletions cut 4 bases from V and 5 bases from J, with 18 bases between. The CDR3 is made up of 15 amino acids. CDR3 sequence reads: CASSSAGFAPHEQYF. For the CDR3, the DNA is TGTGCCAGCAGTTCGGCGGGCTTCGCACCCCACGAGCAGTACTTC.

This chain connects TRBV11-2 to TRBJ2-5; no reliable D call. The CDR3 loop spans 11 amino acids. Trimming shortened V by 6 bases and J by 1 base, and 3 bases separated the two germline ends. CDR1 and CDR2 (germline): SGHAT, FQNNGV. Here the CDR3 reads CASSFQETQYF. CDR3 bases: TGTGCCAGCAGTTTCCAAGAGACCCAGTACTTC.

V and J are TRBV9 and TRBJ1-4; the match to TRBD1 covers 10 bases. Germline V lookup: CDR1 SGDLS, CDR2 YYNGEE. Trimming removed 7 bases from V and 2 bases from J; junction bases left unmatched: 5. The CDR3 extends over 15 amino acids. The CDR3 nucleotides read TGTGCCAGCGGGACAGGGGACCGGACTAATGAAAAACTGTTTTTT. Translated, it gives CASGTGDRTNEKLFF.

The chain links TRBV5-6 to TRBJ1-2, with D perhaps matching TRBD1 (6 bases). The V end was cut by 2 bases, the J end by 4 bases, with 15 bases between. Germline V gene data show CDR1 as SGHDT and CDR2 as YYEEEE. The CDR3 loop spans 15 amino acids. The CDR3 is CASSLVRGRGYGYTF. As DNA, the CDR3 is TGTGCCAGCAGCTTAGTGCGGGGGCGCGGCTATGGCTACACCTTC.

The chain combines TRBV7-8 with TRBJ1-6; no definite D call. Trimming pared 3 bases from V and 0 bases from J, leaving 9 bases between. The CDR3 totals 16 residues. CDR1 SGHVS and CDR2 FQNEAQ come from the germline V gene. CDR3 DNA sequence: TGTGCCAGCAGCTTTTCCACCGGCTCCTATAATTCACCCCTCCACTTT. It specifies CASSFSTGSYNSPLHF. Drawing the rest from reference TRBV7-8 and TRBJ1-6, the complete variable domain is GAGVSQSPRYKVAKRGQDVALRCDPISGHVSLFWYQQALGQGPEFLTYFQNEAQLDKSGLPSDRFFAERPEGSVSTLKIQRTQQEDSAVYLCASSFSTGSYNSPLHFGNGTRLTVT.

The CDR3 DNA is TGTGCCAGCGGCACGACGTACCAAGAGACCCAGTACTTC. It is translated as CASGTTYQETQYF. This rearrangement joins TRBV7-3 to TRBJ2-5; the D is unclear. Germline V gene lookup returns CDR1 SGHTA and CDR2 FQGTGA. This CDR3 has 13 amino acids. V shed 8 bases and J shed 0 bases, with 10 bases lying between them.

V is TRBV27 and J is TRBJ2-3; TRBD1 or TRBD2 may be the D gene (6 bases each). Between the trimmed V and J ends, which lost 4 bases and 3 bases, there was a span of 11 bases. The CDR3 contains 14 residues. Germline lookup yields CDR1 MNHEY and CDR2 SMNVEV (reference sequence). CDR3 in amino acids: CASSWGAGTDTQYF. The DNA of the CDR3 is TGTGCCAGCAGTTGGGGGGCAGGAACAGATACGCAGTATTTT.

The chain uses TRBV7-9 and TRBJ1-2; possible D gene TRBD1, 6 bases. CDR3 length: 14 residues. The V and J ends lost 3 bases and 0 bases respectively, with 8 bases between them. Looked up from germline, CDR1 is SEHNR and CDR2 is FQNEAQ (reference sequence). The CDR3 nucleotides are TGTGCCAGCAGCTTGACAGGAGCTAACTATGGCTACACCTTC. The encoded protein is CASSLTGANYGYTF.